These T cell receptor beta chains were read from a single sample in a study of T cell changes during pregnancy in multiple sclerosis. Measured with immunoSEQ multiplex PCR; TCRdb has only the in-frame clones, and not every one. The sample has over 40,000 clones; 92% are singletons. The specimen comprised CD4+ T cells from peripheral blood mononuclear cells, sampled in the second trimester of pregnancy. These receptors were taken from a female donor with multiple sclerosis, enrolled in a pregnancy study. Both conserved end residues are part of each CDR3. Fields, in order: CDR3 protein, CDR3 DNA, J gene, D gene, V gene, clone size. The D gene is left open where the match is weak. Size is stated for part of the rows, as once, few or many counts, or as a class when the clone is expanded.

CSVEGQTNTEAFF TGCAGCGTTGAAGGGCAGACAAACACTGAAGCTTTCTTT TRBJ1-1 . TRBV29-1 once
CASPNSLLDRGSGIYGYTF TGTGCCAGCCCAAATTCTCTACTGGACAGGGGCTCGGGGATATATGGCTACACCTTC TRBJ1-2 TRBD1 TRBV2 .
CASSSWTGPSSYEQYF TGTGCCAGCAGCTCCTGGACAGGGCCGAGCTCCTACGAGCAGTACTTC TRBJ2-7 TRBD1 TRBV7-2 .
CASSVPRYEQFF TGTGCCAGCAGCGTGCCCCGGTATGAGCAGTTCTTC TRBJ2-1 . TRBV9 .
CASRSDRGQEGTEAFF TGTGCCAGTAGATCCGACAGGGGGCAAGAGGGCACTGAAGCTTTCTTT TRBJ1-1 TRBD1 TRBV19 .
CASSPIPTGSYEQYF TGTGCCAGCAGTCCTATACCGACAGGCTCCTACGAGCAGTACTTC TRBJ2-7 . TRBV27 .
CASARQGVVGMETQYF TGTGCCAGCGCTAGACAGGGAGTTGTTGGTATGGAGACCCAGTACTTC TRBJ2-5 TRBD1 TRBV2 .
CASSPPQGPAYTF TGTGCCAGCAGCCCCCCACAGGGGCCAGCCTACACCTTC TRBJ1-2 TRBD1 TRBV13 .
CASSPSGRASYEQYF TGTGCCAGCAGCCCTAGCGGGAGGGCCTCTTACGAGCAGTACTTC TRBJ2-7 TRBD2 TRBV5-4 .
CASSRVNEQYF TGTGCCAGCAGTCGAGTGAACGAGCAGTACTTC TRBJ2-7 . TRBV6-1 few
CASSLGQGILLNTEAFF TGTGCCAGCAGCTTAGGGCAGGGAATCCTACTGAACACTGAAGCTTTCTTT TRBJ1-1 . TRBV11-2 once
CASSARVGTGELFF TGTGCCAGCAGCGCGAGGGTAGGCACCGGGGAGCTGTTTTTT TRBJ2-2 . TRBV7-2 .
CASSPYDRTTSYEQYF TGTGCCAGCAGCCCCTACGACAGGACAACATCCTACGAGCAGTACTTC TRBJ2-7 . TRBV14 .
CAWRQGNSVQYF TGTGCCTGGAGACAGGGCAATAGTGTGCAGTACTTC TRBJ2-7 . TRBV30 .
CASSSGQYNEKLFF TGTGCCAGCAGCTCCGGACAGTATAATGAAAAACTGTTTTTT TRBJ1-4 . TRBV7-9 .
CAIIPSGGDTEAFF TGTGCCATTATCCCGAGCGGGGGGGACACTGAAGCTTTCTTT TRBJ1-1 . TRBV28 .
CASSETGGPTRSTQYF TGTGCCAGCAGTGAAACGGGCGGGCCCACCCGTAGTACGCAGTATTTT TRBJ2-3 . TRBV25-1 .
CASNNIPGLAGGPDTGELFF TGCGCCAGTAACAATATTCCGGGACTAGCGGGGGGGCCGGACACCGGGGAGCTGTTTTTT TRBJ2-2 TRBD2 TRBV5-1 .
CASSLSPTGGLYGYTF TGTGCCAGCAGTTTGTCCCCGACAGGGGGTCTCTATGGCTACACCTTC TRBJ1-2 TRBD1 TRBV27 .
CASSVVGVLTNEQFF TGTGCCAGCAGCGTAGTAGGAGTTTTAACCAATGAGCAGTTCTTC TRBJ2-1 . TRBV9 .
CASSPPTGTQETQYF TGCGCCAGCAGCCCGCCGACAGGAACCCAAGAGACCCAGTACTTC TRBJ2-5 . TRBV4-1 .
CASSPAGTVGGGELFF TGTGCCAGCAGCCCGGCGGGGACAGTAGGCGGCGGGGAGCTGTTTTTT TRBJ2-2 . TRBV7-2 .
CASSLRALFYNSPLHF TGTGCCAGTAGCCTGAGAGCCTTGTTCTATAATTCACCCCTCCACTTT TRBJ1-6 . TRBV19 few
CASSLSGALGTGELFF TGTGCCAGCAGTTTATCGGGGGCTCTGGGGACCGGGGAGCTGTTTTTT TRBJ2-2 . TRBV27 .
CASSASGTGGQETQYF TGTGCCAGCAGCGCCTCCGGGACAGGTGGGCAAGAGACCCAGTACTTC TRBJ2-5 TRBD1 TRBV9 once
CASSQEFEGYSGELFF TGCGCCAGCAGCCAAGAGTTTGAGGGTTATTCCGGGGAGCTGTTTTTT TRBJ2-2 . TRBV4-1 .
CASSLGRDQPGRKSEQYF TGTGCCAGCAGCTTGGGGCGGGATCAGCCGGGACGAAAGAGCGAGCAGTACTTC TRBJ2-7 . TRBV7-6 .
CASSFSHPGTGAFSYEQYF TGTGCCAGCAGTTTCTCCCATCCCGGGACAGGGGCCTTCTCCTACGAGCAGTACTTC TRBJ2-7 TRBD1 TRBV28 .
CASSTGGSQPQHF TGTGCCAGCAGCACAGGGGGGAGCCAGCCCCAGCATTTT TRBJ1-5 TRBD1 TRBV7-9 .
CSVTGNTEAFF TGCAGCGTTACAGGGAACACTGAAGCTTTCTTT TRBJ1-1 . TRBV29-1 .